This TCR beta chain was sequenced for a study of blood T cell repertoires in COVID-19. Generated by immunoSEQ multiplex PCR, the TCRdb table keeps only in-frame clones and is missing some. This repertoire shows approximately 180,000 clones, roughly 80% found once; its top ten account for over 7.5%. The V gene lost 6 bases and the J gene lost 3 bases, with 14 bases spanning the gap. This CDR3 is built from 14 residues. Germline loops: CDR1 SNHLY, CDR2 FYNNEI. This receptor was identified in a woman in her sixties or seventies with acute or convalescent COVID-19. The genes are TRBV2 and TRBJ1-2; D is possibly TRBD1 (6 bases). Sequenced material: peripheral blood. DNA for the CDR3: TGTGCCAGCAGGGGGGCCCAGGGACACTATGGCTACACCTTC. Its protein product is CASRGAQGHYGYTF.